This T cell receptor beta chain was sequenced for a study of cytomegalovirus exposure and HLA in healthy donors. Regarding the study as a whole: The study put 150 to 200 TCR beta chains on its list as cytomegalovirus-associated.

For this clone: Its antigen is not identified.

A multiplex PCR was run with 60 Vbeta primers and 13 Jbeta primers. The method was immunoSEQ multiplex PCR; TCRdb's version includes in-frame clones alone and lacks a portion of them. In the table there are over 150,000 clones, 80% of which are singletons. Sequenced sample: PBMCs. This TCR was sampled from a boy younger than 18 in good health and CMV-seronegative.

The CDR3 here is CAGQGYYGYTF. CDR3 DNA: TGTGCCGGGCAGGGTTACTATGGCTACACCTTC. The chain uses TRBV7-9 and TRBJ1-2, with D perhaps matching TRBD1 (5 bases). The germline V gene has CDR1 SEHNR and CDR2 FQNEAQ (reference sequence). The V end lost 11 bases, the J end lost 3 bases, and 10 bases lay between the germline ends. The CDR3 length is 11 residues. Looking up the rest from reference TRBV7-9 and TRBJ1-2 gives the full variable domain: DTGVSQNPRHKITKRGQNVTFRCDPISEHNRLYWYRQTLGQGPEFLTYFQNEAQLEKSRLLSDRFSAERPKGSFSTLEIQRTEQGDSAMYLCAGQGYYGYTFGSGTRLTVV.